These T cell receptor beta chains were read from a single sample in a study of T-cell reconstitution after alpha-beta-depleted transplantation in children. From the PCR reads, TCRdb called clonotypes with MiXCR, one entry per CDR3 protein. The top ten clones hold about 4.6% of a sample with 700,000 to 950,000 distinct CDR3 sequences, roughly 16% of them seen once. The specimen was PBMCs, mostly from graft donor cells, collected 360 days after TCRalphabeta/CD19-depleted stem cell transplant. These receptors originate from a male patient younger than 18 who had a stem cell transplant for acute lymphoblastic leukemia, so the T cells may come from the graft donor. Both conserved end residues are part of each CDR3. D genes are given only for firm matches. Expanded clones get a size class; other rows say once, few or many, or leave the size out.

clone size	V gene	J gene	D gene	CDR3 DNA	CDR3 protein
few	TRBV4-1	TRBJ2-3	TRBD2	TGCGCCAGCAGCCAAGAGCTGGCCGGGAGGGGCCGCTTCGATACGCAGTATTTT	CASSQELAGRGRFDTQYF
many	TRBV5-1	TRBJ2-3	-	TGCGCCAGCAGCTTGGGGTCCCCCTCCACAGATACGCAGTATTTT	CASSLGSPSTDTQYF
few	TRBV6-5	TRBJ2-1	-	TGTGCCAGCAGACTGTTCAATGAGCAGTTCTTC	CASRLFNEQFF
-	TRBV7-6	TRBJ2-7	-	TGTGCCAGCACCCCCAGCGCAGGGCCCTACGAGCAGTACTTC	CASTPSAGPYEQYF
many	TRBV20-1	TRBJ2-3	-	TGCAGTGCAACCGGGACTTTCACAGATACGCAGTATTTT	CSATGTFTDTQYF
many	TRBV4-2	TRBJ2-1	-	TGTGCCAGCAGCCAAGACCGTCGGGGCGGCCTCGCGTACAATGAGCAGTTCTTC	CASSQDRRGGLAYNEQFF
few	TRBV20-1	TRBJ2-1	TRBD2	TGCAGTGCTAGAGATATTGGACTAGCGGGTAATGAGCAGTTCTTC	CSARDIGLAGNEQFF
many	TRBV9	TRBJ2-7	-	TGTGCCAGCAGCGTAGATAGCTCCGAGCAGTACTTC	CASSVDSSEQYF
-	TRBV12-3/TRBV12-4	TRBJ2-1	TRBD2	TGTGCCAGCAGTTTATCTAGCGGGCTTTACAATGAGCAGTTCTTC	CASSLSSGLYNEQFF
-	TRBV20-1	TRBJ1-5	-	TGCAGTGCTAGTACCCAGGGCGGCAATCAGCCCCAGCATTTT	CSASTQGGNQPQHF
-	TRBV5-1	TRBJ1-6	-	TGCGCCAGCAGCTTGGAGCCCTTGGGGGGTTATAATTCACCCCTCCACTTT	CASSLEPLGGYNSPLHF
few	TRBV27	TRBJ2-1	TRBD1	TGTGCCAGCAGTTTCCAGACAGGGGTAGGGCACAATGAGCAGTTCTTC	CASSFQTGVGHNEQFF
many	TRBV5-1	TRBJ2-1	TRBD2	TGCGCCAGCGGTAGCGGGAGAGGTTTCAATGAGCAGTTCTTC	CASGSGRGFNEQFF
-	TRBV28	TRBJ2-5	-	TGTGCCAGCAGTTTGGGGGGCATCGGGACCCAGTACTTC	CASSLGGIGTQYF
-	TRBV12-3/TRBV12-4	TRBJ2-1	TRBD2	TGTGCCAGCAGTCGCCTAGCGGGAGGGCCCTCCAATGAGCAGTTCTTC	CASSRLAGGPSNEQFF
-	TRBV11-2	TRBJ2-1	TRBD2	TGTGCCAGCAGCAAAGCGGGAGGCTCCTACAATGAGCAGTTCTTC	CASSKAGGSYNEQFF
-	TRBV7-9	TRBJ2-3	TRBD1	TGTGCCAGCAGGGAACCGGGACAGGAACCTACAGATACGCAGTATTTT	CASREPGQEPTDTQYF
-	TRBV5-1	TRBJ1-1	-	TGCGCCAGCAGCTTGGCCCGGGGGCGAAGCACTGAAGCTTTCTTT	CASSLARGRSTEAFF
many	TRBV2	TRBJ2-7	-	TGTGCCAGCACCCAGACGGCCACACTGGGACCCTACGAGCAGTACTTC	CASTQTATLGPYEQYF
few	TRBV7-6	TRBJ2-2	-	TGTGCCAGCTCCCCCGTCGGGAGGAACACCGGGGAGCTGTTTTTT	CASSPVGRNTGELFF
few	TRBV4-1	TRBJ2-7	-	TGCGCCAGCAGCCAAGAGAAGAAGGGTGGACTTTACGAGCAGTACTTC	CASSQEKKGGLYEQYF
few	TRBV4-1	TRBJ1-1	-	TGCGCCAGCAGCCAAGGGAGGGCAGGGTTGAACACTGAAGCTTTCTTT	CASSQGRAGLNTEAFF
many	TRBV18	TRBJ1-3	-	TGTGCCAGCTCATTGGGACGAAGCTCTGGAAACACCATATATTTT	CASSLGRSSGNTIYF
few	TRBV6-5	TRBJ1-6	-	TGTGCCAGCAGTTACGAGGGCGGTAATTCACCCCTCCACTTT	CASSYEGGNSPLHF
many	TRBV6-5	TRBJ2-3	-	TGTGCCAGCAGTTACGGGCGGGATGCTAGCACAGATACGCAGTATTTT	CASSYGRDASTDTQYF
-	TRBV7-3	TRBJ2-3	-	TGTGCCAGCAGCCCACGTAGCGCAGATACGCAGTATTTT	CASSPRSADTQYF
few	TRBV12-3/TRBV12-4	TRBJ1-2	-	TGTGCCAGCAGTTTACAGGACAGCCTTTATGGCTACACCTTC	CASSLQDSLYGYTF
-	TRBV5-1	TRBJ2-7	TRBD2	TGCGCCAGCAGCCCCAGGGCTAGCGGGAGCTACGAGCAGTACTTC	CASSPRASGSYEQYF
-	TRBV12-3/TRBV12-4	TRBJ2-5	TRBD2	TGTGCCAGCAGTTCCCGACTAGCGGGGGGGAGCGGGAGGGACCAGTACTTC	CASSSRLAGGSGRDQYF
-	TRBV27	TRBJ2-7	TRBD2	TGTGCCAGCAGTCCGGCAGGGAGGGCGCGGGAGCAGTACTTC	CASSPAGRAREQYF
few	TRBV12-3/TRBV12-4	TRBJ2-1	TRBD2	TGTGCCAGCAGTGATAGCGGGAGAGGGGATGAGCAGTTCTTC	CASSDSGRGDEQFF
few	TRBV18	TRBJ1-1	-	TGTGCCAGCTCACCACCGACCTTCTGGGGCACTGAAGCTTTCTTT	CASSPPTFWGTEAFF